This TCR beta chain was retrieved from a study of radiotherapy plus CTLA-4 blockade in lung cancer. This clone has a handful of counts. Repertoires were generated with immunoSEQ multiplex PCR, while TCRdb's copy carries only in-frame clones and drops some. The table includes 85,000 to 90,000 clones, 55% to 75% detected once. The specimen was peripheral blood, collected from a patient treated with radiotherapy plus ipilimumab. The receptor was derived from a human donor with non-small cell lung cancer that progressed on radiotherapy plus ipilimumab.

Here the CDR3 DNA reads TGTGCCACCAGCCCAGATGGGGTCTACGAGCAGTACTTC. It yields the protein CATSPDGVYEQYF. The J gene is TRBJ2-7, the V gene TRBV15; no reliable D call. The germline V and J ends were trimmed by 5 bases and 3 bases, with 11 bases remaining between them. Per germline, CDR1 LNHNV and CDR2 YYDKDF (reference sequence). This CDR3 is built from 13 residues.